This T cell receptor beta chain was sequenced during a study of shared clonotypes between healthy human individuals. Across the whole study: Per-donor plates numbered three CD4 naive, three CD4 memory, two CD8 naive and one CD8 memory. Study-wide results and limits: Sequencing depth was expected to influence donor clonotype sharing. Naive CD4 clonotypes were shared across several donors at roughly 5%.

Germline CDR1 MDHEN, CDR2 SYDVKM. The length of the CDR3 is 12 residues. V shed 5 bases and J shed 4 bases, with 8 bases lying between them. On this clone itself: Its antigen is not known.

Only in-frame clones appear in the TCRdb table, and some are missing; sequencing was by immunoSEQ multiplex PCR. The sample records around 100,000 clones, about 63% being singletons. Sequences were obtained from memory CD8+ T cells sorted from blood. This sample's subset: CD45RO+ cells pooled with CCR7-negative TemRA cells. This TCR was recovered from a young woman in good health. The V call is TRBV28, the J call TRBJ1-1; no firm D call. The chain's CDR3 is CASSPPLTEAFF. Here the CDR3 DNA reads TGTGCCAGCAGTCCTCCCCTCACTGAAGCTTTCTTT. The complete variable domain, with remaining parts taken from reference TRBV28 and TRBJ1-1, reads DVKVTQSSRYLVKRTGEKVFLECVQDMDHENMFWYRQDPGLGLRLIYFSYDVKMKEKGDIPEGYSVSREKKERFSLILESASTNQTSMYLCASSPPLTEAFFGQGTRLTVV.